The clone carrying this TCR beta chain was observed a handful of times. V was cut by 6 bases and J by 1 base, with 15 bases left in between. Germline-derived CDR1 and CDR2 are SNHLY and FYNNEI. The CDR3 sequence is 15 residues long. The sample is drawn from a study of blood T cell repertoires in COVID-19. The repertoire was sequenced with immunoSEQ multiplex PCR; TCRdb's copy has only in-frame clones and lacks some. The sample shows fewer than 200,000 clones, roughly 80% of them seen only once. This clonotype was obtained from a man in his 60s with acute or convalescent COVID-19. J is TRBJ1-1 and V is TRBV2; TRBD1 is a possible D gene (5 bases). What was sequenced was peripheral blood. The CDR3 DNA reads as TGTGCCAGCAGACACCCCAGGGCGCGGAACACTGAAGCTTTCTTT. This codes for CASRHPRARNTEAFF.